This T cell receptor (beta chain) appears in the sequencing data of a study of regulatory T cells in long-lasting Graves disease. Time point described: persistent/refractory GD, antithyroid drugs over 5 years with positive TRAb. Following extraction of RNA from PBMCs, that RNA was used to make the TCR library. Trimming pared 6 bases from V and 4 bases from J, leaving 12 bases between. This CDR3 region has 13 residues. The V gene's germline CDR1 is MDHEN and CDR2 SYDVKM. Researchers made TCR beta libraries by using iRepertoire HTBI primers and running Arm-PCR on CDR3 regions. TCRdb independently ran MiXCR on the multiplex PCR reads; one entry per CDR3 protein. The table includes under 450,000 distinct CDR3 sequences, 23% detected once. Many counts were recorded for this clonotype.

The chain carries TRBV28 and TRBJ1-2; D might be TRBD1 (6 bases). This receptor was taken from a female donor with Graves disease. The sequenced sample was peripheral blood mononuclear cells (PBMCs), obtained when the disease was refractory, from a patient treated with antithyroid drugs. The CDR3 nucleotides are TGTGCCAGCAGGCTAACAGGGCCCTATGGCTACACCTTC. Its protein is CASRLTGPYGYTF.